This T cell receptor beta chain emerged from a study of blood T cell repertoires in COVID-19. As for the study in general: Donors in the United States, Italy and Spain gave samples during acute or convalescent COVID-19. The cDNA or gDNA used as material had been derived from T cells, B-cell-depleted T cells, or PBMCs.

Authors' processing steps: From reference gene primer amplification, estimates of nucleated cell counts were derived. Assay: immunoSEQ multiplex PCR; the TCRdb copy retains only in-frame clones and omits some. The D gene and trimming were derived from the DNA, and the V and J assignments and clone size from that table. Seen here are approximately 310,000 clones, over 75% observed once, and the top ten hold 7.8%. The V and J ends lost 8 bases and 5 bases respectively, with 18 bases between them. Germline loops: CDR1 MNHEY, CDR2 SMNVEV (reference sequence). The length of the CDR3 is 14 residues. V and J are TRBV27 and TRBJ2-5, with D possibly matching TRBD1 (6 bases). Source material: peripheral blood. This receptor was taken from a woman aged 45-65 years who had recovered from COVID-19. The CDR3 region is CASARLQGGETQYF. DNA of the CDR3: TGTGCCAGCGCCCGTCTACAGGGTGGCGAGACCCAGTACTTC.